This T cell receptor (beta chain) comes out of a study of T cell responses to AZD1222 COVID-19 vaccine. Data came from immunoSEQ multiplex PCR; TCRdb stores just in-frame clones and leaves some out. Among around 110,000 clones listed, 88% were seen once. This CDR3 contains 15 residues. Germline CDR1 SGHRS, CDR2 YFSETQ. The V and J ends lost 7 bases and 4 bases, in that order; junction bases with no gene match: 11. This chain links TRBV5-1 with TRBJ1-1; the match to TRBD1 covers 9 bases. This TCR came from an adult in good health. The sample here was peripheral blood, taken on day 0 of AZD1222 vaccination. The CDR3: CASCGTGISGTEAFF. The CDR3 DNA reads as TGCGCCAGCTGCGGGACAGGGATTTCTGGCACTGAAGCTTTCTTT. The complete variable domain, with remaining parts taken from reference TRBV5-1 and TRBJ1-1, reads KAGVTQTPRYLIKTRGQQVTLSCSPISGHRSVSWYQQTPGQGLQFLFEYFSETQRNKGNFPGRFSGRQFSNSRSEMNVSTLELGDSALYLCASCGTGISGTEAFFGQGTRLTVV.